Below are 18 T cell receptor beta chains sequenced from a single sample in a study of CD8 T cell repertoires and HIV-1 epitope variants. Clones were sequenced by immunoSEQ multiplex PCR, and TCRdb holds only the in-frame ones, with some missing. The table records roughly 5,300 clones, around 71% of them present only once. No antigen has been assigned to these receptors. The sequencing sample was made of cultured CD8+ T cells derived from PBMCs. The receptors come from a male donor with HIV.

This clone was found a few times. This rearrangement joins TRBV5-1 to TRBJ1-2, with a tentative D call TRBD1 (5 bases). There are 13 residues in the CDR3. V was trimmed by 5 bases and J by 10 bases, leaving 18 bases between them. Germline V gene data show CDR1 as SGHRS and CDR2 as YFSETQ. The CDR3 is CASRQGTSGDYTF. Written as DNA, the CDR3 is TGCGCCAGCAGACAAGGGACTTCTGGGGACTACACCTTC.

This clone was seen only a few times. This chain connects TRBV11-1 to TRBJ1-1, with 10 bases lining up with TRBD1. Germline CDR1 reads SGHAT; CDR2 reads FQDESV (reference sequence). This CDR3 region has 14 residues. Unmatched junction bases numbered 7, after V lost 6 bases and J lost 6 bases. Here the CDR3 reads CASRSGQGLAEAFF. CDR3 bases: TGTGCCAGCAGATCGGGACAGGGGTTGGCTGAAGCTTTCTTT. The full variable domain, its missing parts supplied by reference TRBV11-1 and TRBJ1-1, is EAEVAQSPRYKITEKSQAVAFWCDPISGHATLYWYRQILGQGPELLVQFQDESVVDDSQLPKDRFSAERLKGVDSTLKIQPAELGDSAMYLCASRSGQGLAEAFFGQGTRLTVV.

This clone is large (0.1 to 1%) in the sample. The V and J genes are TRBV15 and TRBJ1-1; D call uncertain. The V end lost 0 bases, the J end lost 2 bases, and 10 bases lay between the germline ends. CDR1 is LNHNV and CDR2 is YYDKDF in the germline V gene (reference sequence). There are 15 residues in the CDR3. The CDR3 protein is CATSRDRAPNTEAFF. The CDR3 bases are TGTGCCACCAGCAGAGATAGGGCGCCAAACACTGAAGCTTTCTTT.

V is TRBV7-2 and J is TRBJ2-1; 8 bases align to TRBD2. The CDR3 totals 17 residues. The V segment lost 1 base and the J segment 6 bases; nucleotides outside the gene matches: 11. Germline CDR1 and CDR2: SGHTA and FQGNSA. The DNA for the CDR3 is TGTGCCAGCAGCTTAGAGCCCCGGACTAGCTGGGGCAATGAGCAGTTCTTC. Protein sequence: CASSLEPRTSWGNEQFF.

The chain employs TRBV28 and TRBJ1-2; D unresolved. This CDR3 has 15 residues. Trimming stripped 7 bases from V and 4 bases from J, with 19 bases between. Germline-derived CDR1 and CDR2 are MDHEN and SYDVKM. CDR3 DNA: TGTGCCAGCACCCCAGGTTTTGAAGTAGCCTATGGCTACACCTTC. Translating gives CASTPGFEVAYGYTF.

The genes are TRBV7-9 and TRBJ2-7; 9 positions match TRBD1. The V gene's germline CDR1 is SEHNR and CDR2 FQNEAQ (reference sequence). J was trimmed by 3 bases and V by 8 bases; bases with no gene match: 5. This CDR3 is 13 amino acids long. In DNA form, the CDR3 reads TGTGCCAGCGCCGGGACAGGGCACTACGAGCAGTACTTC. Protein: CASAGTGHYEQYF.

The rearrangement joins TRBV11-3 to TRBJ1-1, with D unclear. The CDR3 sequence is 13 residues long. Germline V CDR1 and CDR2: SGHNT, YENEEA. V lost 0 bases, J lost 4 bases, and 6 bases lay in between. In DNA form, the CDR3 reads TGTGCCAGCAGCTTAGACCCAGGCACTGAAGCTTTCTTT. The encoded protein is CASSLDPGTEAFF.

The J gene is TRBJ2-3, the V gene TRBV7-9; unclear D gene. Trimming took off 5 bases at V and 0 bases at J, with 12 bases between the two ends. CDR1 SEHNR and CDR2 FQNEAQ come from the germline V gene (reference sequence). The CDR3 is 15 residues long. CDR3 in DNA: TGTGCCAGCAGCCCGTCAGGCCTAAGCACAGATACGCAGTATTTT. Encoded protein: CASSPSGLSTDTQYF. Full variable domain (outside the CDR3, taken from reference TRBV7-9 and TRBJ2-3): DTGVSQNPRHKITKRGQNVTFRCDPISEHNRLYWYRQTLGQGPEFLTYFQNEAQLEKSRLLSDRFSAERPKGSFSTLEIQRTEQGDSAMYLCASSPSGLSTDTQYFGPGTRLTVL.

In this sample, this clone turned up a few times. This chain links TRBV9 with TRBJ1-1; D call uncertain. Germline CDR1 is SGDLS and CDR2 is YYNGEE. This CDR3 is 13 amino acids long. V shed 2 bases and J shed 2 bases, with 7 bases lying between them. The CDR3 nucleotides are TGTGCCAGCAGCGTTGACGGAAACACTGAAGCTTTCTTT. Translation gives CASSVDGNTEAFF. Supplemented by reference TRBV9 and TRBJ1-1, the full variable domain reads DSGVTQTPKHLITATGQRVTLRCSPRSGDLSVYWYQQSLDQGLQFLIQYYNGEERAKGNILERFSAQQFPDLHSELNLSSLELGDSALYFCASSVDGNTEAFFGQGTRLTVV.

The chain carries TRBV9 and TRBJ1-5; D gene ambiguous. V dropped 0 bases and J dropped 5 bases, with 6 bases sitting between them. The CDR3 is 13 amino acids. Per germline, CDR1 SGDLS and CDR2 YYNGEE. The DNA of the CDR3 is TGTGCCAGCAGCGTAGAGGGAGATCAGCCCCAGCATTTT. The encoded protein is CASSVEGDQPQHF.

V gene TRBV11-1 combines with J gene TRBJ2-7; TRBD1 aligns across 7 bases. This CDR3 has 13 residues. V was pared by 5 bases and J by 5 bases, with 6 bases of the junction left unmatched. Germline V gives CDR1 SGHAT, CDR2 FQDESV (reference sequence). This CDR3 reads CASSPTGLDEQYF. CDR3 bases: TGTGCCAGCAGCCCGACAGGGCTCGACGAGCAGTACTTC.

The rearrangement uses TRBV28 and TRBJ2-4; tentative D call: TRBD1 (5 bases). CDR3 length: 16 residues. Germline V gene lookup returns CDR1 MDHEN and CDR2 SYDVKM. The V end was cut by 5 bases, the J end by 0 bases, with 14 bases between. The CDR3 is CASSPGHRIAKNIQYF. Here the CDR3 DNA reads TGTGCCAGCAGTCCTGGACATAGGATAGCCAAAAACATTCAGTACTTC.

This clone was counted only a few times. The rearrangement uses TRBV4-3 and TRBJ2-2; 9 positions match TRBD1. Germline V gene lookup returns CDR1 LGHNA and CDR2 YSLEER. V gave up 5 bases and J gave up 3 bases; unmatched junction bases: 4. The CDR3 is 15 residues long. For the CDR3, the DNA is TGCGCCAGCAGCTCCGGGACAGGGCACACCGGGGAGCTGTTTTTT. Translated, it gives CASSSGTGHTGELFF.

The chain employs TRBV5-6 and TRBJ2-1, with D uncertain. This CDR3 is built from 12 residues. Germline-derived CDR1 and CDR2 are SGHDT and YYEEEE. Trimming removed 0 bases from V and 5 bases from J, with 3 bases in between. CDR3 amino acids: CASSLAHNEQFF. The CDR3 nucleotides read TGTGCCAGCAGCTTGGCCCACAATGAGCAGTTCTTC.

The CDR3 is CASSQIAGGEQYF. In nucleotides, the CDR3 is TGCGCCAGCAGCCAAATAGCGGGAGGCGAGCAGTACTTC. This sequence joins TRBV4-1 and TRBJ2-7; the match to TRBD2 covers 10 bases. Germline trimming cut 2 bases from V and 6 bases from J; bases unmatched to any gene: 1. Germline CDR1 and CDR2: MGHRA and YSYEKL. The CDR3 consists of 13 residues.

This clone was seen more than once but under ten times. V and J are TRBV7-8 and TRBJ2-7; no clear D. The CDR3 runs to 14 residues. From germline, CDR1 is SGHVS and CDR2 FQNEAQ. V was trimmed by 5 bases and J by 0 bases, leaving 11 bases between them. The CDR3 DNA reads TGTGCCAGCAGCCGCGCGGCAGCCTCCTACGAGCAGTACTTC. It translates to CASSRAAASYEQYF.

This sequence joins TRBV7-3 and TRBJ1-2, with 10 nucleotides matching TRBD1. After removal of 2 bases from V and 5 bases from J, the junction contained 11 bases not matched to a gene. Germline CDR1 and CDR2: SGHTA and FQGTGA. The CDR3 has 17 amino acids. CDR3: CASSLDRGPPYLYGYTF. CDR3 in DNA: TGTGCCAGCAGCTTAGACAGGGGGCCTCCTTACTTATATGGCTACACCTTC.

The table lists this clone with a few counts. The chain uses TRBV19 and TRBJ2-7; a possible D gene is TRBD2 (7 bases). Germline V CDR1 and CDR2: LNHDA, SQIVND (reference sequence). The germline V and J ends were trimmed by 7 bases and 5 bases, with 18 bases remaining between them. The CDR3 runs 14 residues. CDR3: CASTPGRGVNEQYF. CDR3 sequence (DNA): TGTGCCAGTACCCCGGGGAGGGGGGTCAACGAGCAGTACTTC.